This T cell receptor beta chain derives from a study of cytomegalovirus exposure and HLA in healthy donors. CDR1 is SGHDN and CDR2 is FVKESK in the germline V gene. The junction had 6 bases not matched to a gene; V was cut back by 4 bases and J by 4 bases. This CDR3 spans 14 amino acids. With 60 Vbeta and 13 Jbeta primers, the PCR was carried out. This table comes from immunoSEQ multiplex PCR, and its TCRdb copy is limited to in-frame clones, with some not included. The sample has about 32,000 clones. The chain couples TRBV14 to TRBJ2-5; 7 nucleotides agree with TRBD1. The clonotype originates from a female donor in good health and CMV-seronegative. The source material was PBMCs. CDR3 region: CASSLRTGRETQYF. Written as DNA, the CDR3 is TGTGCCAGCAGCCTTCGGACAGGACGAGAGACCCAGTACTTC.